These 14 T cell receptor beta chains were sequenced from one sample in a study of blood T cell repertoires in COVID-19. Sequencing used immunoSEQ multiplex PCR; TCRdb keeps in-frame clones, though not all of them. This repertoire shows about 93,000 clones, roughly 90% found once; its top ten account for roughly 1.5%. The sample was peripheral blood. The receptors shown here come from a human donor with active COVID-19. The donor label of this sample is uncertain.

This chain joins TRBV4-3 and TRBJ1-5; D gene unclear. In germline, CDR1 is LGHNA, CDR2 YSLEER. Trimming left V 1 base short and J 6 bases short, with 10 bases between. CDR3 length equals 14 residues. CDR3 in amino acids: CASSQARVAQPQHF. DNA for the CDR3: TGCGCCAGCAGCCAAGCACGGGTTGCTCAGCCCCAGCATTTT.

The count of this clone is one. The rearrangement links TRBV18 to TRBJ2-5; perhaps TRBD2 as D (5 bases). The CDR3 has 14 amino acids. CDR1 and CDR2 from the germline V gene are KGHSH and LQKENI. V lost 0 bases, J lost 5 bases, and 10 bases lay in between. The CDR3 DNA is TGTGCCAGCTCACCACCATTGCGGGTGGAGACCCAGTACTTC. Translating it yields CASSPPLRVETQYF.

CDR3 in amino acids: CASSLVRGLYNEQFF. Written as DNA, the CDR3 is TGCGCCAGCAGCTTAGTTAGGGGGCTCTACAATGAGCAGTTCTTC. This sequence joins TRBV5-1 and TRBJ2-1, with 7 bases fitting TRBD1. Germline CDR1 reads SGHRS; CDR2 reads YFSETQ. The ends lost 2 bases at V and 3 bases at J; junction bases unmatched: 5. The CDR3 runs 15 residues.

The V call is TRBV6-2 or TRBV6-3, the J call TRBJ2-7; 7 bases are shared with TRBD1. Germline CDR1 MNHEY, CDR2 SVGEGT. The ends lost 2 bases at V and 5 bases at J; junction bases unmatched: 9. CDR3 length equals 15 residues. The CDR3, as DNA: TGTGCCAGCAGTTACCGCCGGACAGGAGGCGACGAGCAGTACTTC. Its protein is CASSYRRTGGDEQYF.

The rearrangement joins TRBV5-4 to TRBJ2-3, with 8 bases lining up with TRBD2. The CDR3 has 15 residues. V lost 2 bases, J lost 2 bases, and 4 bases stayed unmatched. CDR1 is SGHNT and CDR2 is YYREEE in the germline V gene (reference sequence). This CDR3 reads CASSFHGGVTDTQYF. CDR3 coding DNA: TGTGCCAGCAGCTTTCACGGGGGGGTCACAGATACGCAGTATTTT.

In DNA, the CDR3 is TGTGCCAGCAGCTCTGCCGGGACACCTTACTTC. Translation: CASSSAGTPYF. V gene TRBV7-2 combines with J gene TRBJ2-7; D possibly corresponds to TRBD1 (6 bases). The CDR3 totals 11 residues. Germline V gene data show CDR1 as SGHTA and CDR2 as FQGNSA. V dropped 4 bases and J dropped 13 bases, with 14 bases sitting between them.

This chain joins TRBV12-3 or TRBV12-4 and TRBJ2-7; D may be TRBD1 (5 bases). The CDR3 runs 12 residues. Trimming cost V 8 bases and J 1 base, with 9 bases left between them. The CDR3 loop is CASCRQSYEQYF. The CDR3 nucleotides read TGTGCCAGCTGCAGACAGTCCTACGAGCAGTACTTC.

A single count supports this clone. The V gene is TRBV4-3, the J gene TRBJ2-5; TRBD1 matches at 7 bases. CDR3 length equals 13 residues. Germline CDR1 is LGHNA and CDR2 is YSLEER. Unmatched junction bases numbered 1, after V lost 5 bases and J lost 1 base. CDR3 in DNA: TGCGCCAGCAGCTCAGGGGGCCAAGAGACCCAGTACTTC. It codes for CASSSGGQETQYF.

The chain couples TRBV18 to TRBJ1-2; D possibly corresponds to TRBD1 (6 bases). V lost 6 bases and J 1 base, leaving 9 bases between the germline ends. Per germline, CDR1 KGHSH and CDR2 LQKENI. The CDR3 consists of 13 residues. The CDR3 sequence is CASSQQGNYGYTF. The CDR3, as DNA: TGTGCCAGCTCTCAACAGGGTAACTATGGCTACACCTTC.

The chain couples TRBV5-6 to TRBJ2-2, with 7 bases matching TRBD1. With V trimmed by 2 bases and J by 5 bases, 3 bases remained unmatched. The CDR3 sequence is 14 residues long. Looked up from germline, CDR1 is SGHDT and CDR2 is YYEEEE. The CDR3 sequence is CASSFRQGTGELFF. The CDR3 DNA is TGTGCCAGCAGCTTCCGACAGGGTACCGGGGAGCTGTTTTTT. Full variable domain (rest looked up from reference TRBV5-6 and TRBJ2-2): DAGVTQSPTHLIKTRGQQVTLRCSPKSGHDTVSWYQQALGQGPQFIFQYYEEEERQRGNFPDRFSGHQFPNYSSELNVNALLLGDSALYLCASSFRQGTGELFFGEGSRLTVL.

V gene TRBV28 combines with J gene TRBJ1-2; 9 bases align to TRBD1. The germline CDR1 and CDR2 sequences are MDHEN and SYDVKM. The junction had 5 bases not matched to a gene; V was cut back by 2 bases and J by 4 bases. This CDR3 has 15 residues. The CDR3 here is CASSLGGTGSYGYTF. Here the CDR3 DNA reads TGTGCCAGCAGTTTAGGAGGGACAGGGAGCTATGGCTACACCTTC.

V gene TRBV21-1 combines with J gene TRBJ1-2. TRBV21-1 counts as a pseudogene. There are 16 residues in the CDR3. Here the CDR3 DNA reads TGTGCCAGCAGCAAAAGAACAGGACTATTAAGCTATGGCTACACCTTC. This sequence encodes CASSKRTGLLSYGYTF.

The chain combines TRBV19 with TRBJ1-4; the D is unclear. The length of the CDR3 is 14 residues. The V end lost 4 bases, the J end lost 1 base, and 7 bases lay between the germline ends. Germline V gives CDR1 LNHDA, CDR2 SQIVND (reference sequence). CDR3 bases: TGTGCCAGTAGTACGCGGGGAACTAATGAAAAACTGTTTTTT. It encodes CASSTRGTNEKLFF.

The chain links TRBV5-1 to TRBJ1-2, with D perhaps TRBD1 (6 bases). Germline V gene lookup returns CDR1 SGHRS and CDR2 YFSETQ. V was pared by 9 bases and J by 0 bases, with 15 bases between. The CDR3 consists of 14 residues. CDR3 nucleotide sequence: TGCGCCACCTCCGGACAGCCATCTAACTATGGCTACACCTTC. This sequence encodes CATSGQPSNYGYTF.